This T cell receptor (beta chain) emerged from a study of blood T cell repertoires in COVID-19. The germline V gene has CDR1 SQVTM and CDR2 ANQGSEA. J gave up 2 bases and V 7 bases, and 14 bases lay outside the gene matches. The CDR3 totals 15 residues. Libraries were prepared by immunoSEQ multiplex PCR; TCRdb keeps only in-frame clonotypes and omits some of them. The top ten clones hold less than 3.5% of a sample with around 320,000 clones, over 85% of them seen once. The rearrangement joins TRBV29-1 to TRBJ2-7, with TRBD1 matching 7 bases. Sample: PBMCs or T cells enriched from blood (not recorded which). This TCR came from a woman aged 45-65 years who had been exposed to COVID-19. DNA of the CDR3: TGCAGCGATTTGGGGTGGGACAGCCAACCCTACGAGCAGTACTTC. It translates to CSDLGWDSQPYEQYF.